These 28 T cell receptor beta chains share one sample of origin, sequenced in a study of PD-L1 blockade in urothelial cancer listed by TCRdb under 2017. The time point label on this specimen signifies: peripheral blood 6 weeks after treatment start. Receptor amplification or capture employed the immunoSEQ multiplex PCR assay. TCRdb obtained this table from immuneACCESS and retained in-frame rearrangements with V and J assigned. These tables miss some clones; where compared with another copy, unresolved V genes account for less than half of the shortfall, and the remainder is unexplained. The sample contains around 100,000 clones, around 93% of them found a single time. Of the sample, around 4% falls within the top ten clones. Here the sequenced sample was PBMCs, taken around atezolizumab (anti-PD-L1) treatment. The origin of the receptors is a man in his sixties with urothelial cancer.

The V gene is TRBV6-5, the J gene TRBJ1-6; 11 positions match TRBD1. Germline CDR1 reads MNHEY; CDR2 reads SVGAGI. This CDR3 has 15 residues. V trimming: 6 bases; J trimming: 7 bases; junction bases outside the gene matches: 5. Here the CDR3 reads CASSTGTGGNSPLHF. CDR3 DNA sequence: TGTGCCAGCAGCACCGGGACAGGGGGGAATTCACCCCTCCACTTT.

In this sample, this clone turned up once. The chain couples TRBV10-2 to TRBJ2-7, with D unclear. CDR1 is WSHSY and CDR2 is SAAADI in the germline V gene. CDR3 length: 12 residues. The V end was cut by 7 bases, the J end by 4 bases, with 11 bases between. The CDR3 sequence: CASKRSTYEQYF. The CDR3 nucleotides read TGCGCCAGCAAGCGCAGCACATACGAGCAGTACTTC.

The V call is TRBV4-1, the J call TRBJ1-2, with D uncertain. The length of the CDR3 is 14 residues. Trimming cost V 2 bases and J 0 bases, with 7 bases left between them. The germline CDR1 and CDR2 sequences are MGHRA and YSYEKL. CDR3 sequence (DNA): TGCGCCAGCAGCCAACTCGGAGCTAACTATGGCTACACCTTC. Protein product: CASSQLGANYGYTF.

The genes are TRBV5-4 and TRBJ2-1, with D tentatively TRBD1 (5 bases). Trimming cost V 4 bases and J 0 bases, with 14 bases left between them. The CDR3 totals 16 residues. CDR1 is SGHNT, CDR2 YYREEE, per germline (reference sequence). The CDR3 DNA reads TGTGCCAGCAGCAATAAGGACAAGAGCTCCTACAATGAGCAGTTCTTC. Translating gives CASSNKDKSSYNEQFF.

The chain joins TRBV7-2 to TRBJ2-7; no clear D gene. V was cut by 3 bases and J by 0 bases, with 15 bases left in between. CDR3 length: 16 amino acids. The V gene's germline CDR1 is SGHTA and CDR2 FQGNSA. CDR3 sequence: CASSFLGQPGSYEQYF. Written as DNA, the CDR3 is TGTGCCAGCAGCTTCCTTGGGCAGCCCGGCTCCTACGAGCAGTACTTC.

V is TRBV29-1 and J is TRBJ2-2; 10 nucleotides match TRBD2. With 4 bases clipped from V and 7 bases from J, the junction kept 6 bases outside the gene matches. Germline V gene sequence: CDR1 SQVTM, CDR2 ANQGSEA. The CDR3 extends over 14 amino acids. The CDR3 is CSVVSLAGVGELFF. In DNA, the CDR3 is TGCAGCGTTGTTTCTCTAGCGGGAGTCGGGGAGCTGTTTTTT.

The rearrangement links TRBV7-2 to TRBJ2-5, with a tentative D call TRBD2 (7 bases). Between the trimmed V and J ends, which lost 3 bases and 5 bases, there was a span of 10 bases. This CDR3 contains 13 residues. Germline loops: CDR1 SGHTA, CDR2 FQGNSA. CDR3 in amino acids: CASSFGGRETQYF. The DNA of the CDR3 is TGTGCCAGCAGCTTCGGGGGGCGGGAGACCCAGTACTTC.

The chain employs TRBV5-4 and TRBJ1-1; TRBD1 agrees at 10 bases. The CDR3 has 14 residues. The J segment lost 10 bases and the V segment lost 4 bases, leaving 10 bases of the junction unmatched. The V gene's germline CDR1 is SGHNT and CDR2 YYREEE (reference sequence). The CDR3 nucleotides read TGTGCCAGCAGCCCAACTGGGACAGGGGTTTCAGCTTTCTTT. This gives the protein CASSPTGTGVSAFF.

The J gene is TRBJ2-7, the V gene TRBV18, with TRBD2 matching 9 bases. Trimming removed 0 bases from V and 1 base from J; junction bases left unmatched: 4. Germline lookup yields CDR1 KGHSH and CDR2 LQKENI. The CDR3 totals 16 residues. This CDR3 reads CASSPPGLAGSYEQYF. The DNA of the CDR3 is TGTGCCAGCTCACCACCGGGACTAGCAGGTTCCTACGAGCAGTACTTC.

As regards this clone: This same CDR3 is encoded by further DNA sequences in the sample. The genes are TRBV5-1 and TRBJ2-1; TRBD2 matches 9 bases. The CDR3 sequence is 15 residues long. The V gene end was trimmed by 3 bases and the J gene end by 1 base; junction bases not matched to a gene: 2. CDR1 is SGHRS and CDR2 is YFSETQ in the germline V gene. CDR3 nucleotides: TGCGCCAGCAGCTCGACTAGCGGTTCCTACAATGAGCAGTTCTTC. Translated: CASSSTSGSYNEQFF.

The chain links TRBV5-1 to TRBJ1-2; 10 bases agree with TRBD1. Germline loops: CDR1 SGHRS, CDR2 YFSETQ. V gave up 4 bases and J gave up 7 bases; unmatched junction bases: 7. CDR3 length: 14 residues. CDR3 in DNA: TGCGCCAGCAGCACTACCGGGACAGGGGTTGGCTACACCTTC. Its translation: CASSTTGTGVGYTF.

This rearrangement joins TRBV19 to TRBJ2-1, with 9 bases identical to TRBD2. This CDR3 has 16 amino acids. The J segment lost 2 bases and the V segment lost 0 bases, leaving 2 bases of the junction unmatched. CDR1 is LNHDA, CDR2 SQIVND, per germline (reference sequence). The CDR3 sequence is CASSIDAGGAYNEQFF. In nucleotides, the CDR3 is TGTGCCAGTAGTATAGATGCGGGGGGGGCCTACAATGAGCAGTTCTTC.

The chain carries TRBV7-9 and TRBJ2-1; TRBD2 matches at 14 bases. The CDR3 consists of 19 residues. The germline V gene has CDR1 SEHNR and CDR2 FQNEAQ (reference sequence). The junction had 18 bases not matched to a gene; V was cut back by 5 bases and J by 9 bases. CDR3 sequence (DNA): TGTGCCAGCAGCCCTACTTACCCGACTAGCGGGAGGGAAAAGGGTGAGCAGTTCTTC. Protein sequence: CASSPTYPTSGREKGEQFF.

V usage is TRBV4-3 and J usage is TRBJ1-1; D ambiguous. There are 13 residues in the CDR3. Germline V CDR1 and CDR2: LGHNA, YSLEER. The V and J ends lost 0 bases and 12 bases respectively, with 14 bases between them. CDR3 coding DNA: TGCGCCAGCAGCCAAGAGGCGGTCGGGGTATCTTTCTTT. It specifies CASSQEAVGVSFF.

CDR3 amino acids: CASSLMGTSGGTDTQYF. Written as DNA, the CDR3 is TGCGCCAGCAGCTTGATGGGGACTAGCGGGGGCACAGATACGCAGTATTTT. The chain is built from TRBV5-1 and TRBJ2-3, with TRBD2 matching 13 bases. Unmatched junction bases numbered 3, after V lost 1 base and J lost 1 base. Germline assignment: CDR1 SGHRS and CDR2 YFSETQ. The CDR3 is 17 residues long.

This clone appeared once. The chain carries TRBV19 and TRBJ2-3, with TRBD2 matching over 13 bases. Unmatched junction bases numbered 9, after V lost 6 bases and J lost 6 bases. CDR1 and CDR2 from the germline V gene are LNHDA and SQIVND (reference sequence). This CDR3 contains 16 residues. The CDR3 loop reads CASSADGLAGVDTQYF. The CDR3 DNA sequence: TGTGCCAGTAGCGCAGACGGACTAGCGGGAGTGGATACGCAGTATTTT.

This chain joins TRBV18 and TRBJ2-5, with a weak D call TRBD1 (5 bases). V dropped 2 bases and J dropped 4 bases, with 14 bases sitting between them. The V gene's germline CDR1 is KGHSH and CDR2 LQKENI. CDR3 length: 15 amino acids. In DNA form, the CDR3 reads TGTGCCAGCTCACCAGGCGCAGGGCAGGGAGAGACCCAGTACTTC. The encoded protein is CASSPGAGQGETQYF. Together with reference TRBV18 and TRBJ2-5, the CDR3 gives the full variable domain: NAGVMQNPRHLVRRRGQEARLRCSPMKGHSHVYWYRQLPEEGLKFMVYLQKENIIDESGMPKERFSAEFPKEGPSILRIQQVVRGDSAAYFCASSPGAGQGETQYFGPGTRLLVL.

The gene calls are TRBV6-5 and TRBJ2-3; tentatively, D is TRBD1 (6 bases). CDR3 length: 15 residues. Germline V gives CDR1 MNHEY, CDR2 SVGAGI. Trimming took off 0 bases at V and 5 bases at J, with 12 bases between the two ends. This chain's CDR3 is CASSYSRGSGDTQYF. CDR3 nucleotide sequence: TGTGCCAGCAGTTACTCGAGGGGGTCGGGAGATACGCAGTATTTT.

V usage is TRBV7-2 and J usage is TRBJ2-5, with 8 bases aligning to TRBD2. V was pared by 2 bases and J by 3 bases, with 8 bases of the junction left unmatched. Germline assignment: CDR1 SGHTA and CDR2 FQGNSA. CDR3 size: 16 residues. The DNA for the CDR3 is TGTGCCAGCAGCTTATGGGGCGGGAGGCGAGAAGAGACCCAGTACTTC. Its translation is CASSLWGGRREETQYF.

This chain joins TRBV7-8 and TRBJ2-3; TRBD2 matches at 9 bases. The CDR3 is 16 amino acids. Germline CDR1 SGHVS, CDR2 FQNEAQ. J lost 3 bases, V lost 4 bases, and 8 bases had no gene match. The CDR3 bases are TGTGCCAGCAGCTCGGTGGCTAGCGGGGCGACAGATACGCAGTATTTT. Residues: CASSSVASGATDTQYF. The variable domain in full, with the rest retrieved from reference TRBV7-8 and TRBJ2-3, is GAGVSQSPRYKVAKRGQDVALRCDPISGHVSLFWYQQALGQGPEFLTYFQNEAQLDKSGLPSDRFFAERPEGSVSTLKIQRTQQEDSAVYLCASSSVASGATDTQYFGPGTRLTVL.

The chain combines TRBV28 with TRBJ1-2, with D perhaps matching TRBD1 (5 bases). In germline, CDR1 is MDHEN, CDR2 SYDVKM. The CDR3 is 14 residues long. Trimming took 8 bases from V and 6 from J, leaving 19 bases between them. Written as DNA, the CDR3 is TGTGCCAGCTCGACACCGGGCAGGGTTAATGGCTACACCTTC. Protein sequence: CASSTPGRVNGYTF.

The rearrangement links TRBV7-3 to TRBJ2-1, with 7 positions matching TRBD1. Germline CDR1 and CDR2: SGHTA and FQGTGA. The CDR3 is made up of 14 amino acids. With 5 bases clipped from V and 4 bases from J, the junction kept 5 bases outside the gene matches. CDR3 region: CASSPGTDYNEQFF. Written as DNA, the CDR3 is TGTGCCAGCAGCCCAGGGACAGATTACAATGAGCAGTTCTTC.

The table lists this clone with a few counts. V usage is TRBV9 and J usage is TRBJ2-1; TRBD1 matches 9 bases. The CDR3 totals 14 residues. Germline V CDR1 and CDR2: SGDLS, YYNGEE. V lost 3 bases and J lost 8; bases outside the gene matches: 6. The CDR3 region has the DNA TGTGCCAGCAGCGGGGGGGACAGGGTTTATGAGCAGTTCTTC. Translation gives CASSGGDRVYEQFF. The entire variable domain, with the rest obtained from reference TRBV9 and TRBJ2-1, is as follows: DSGVTQTPKHLITATGQRVTLRCSPRSGDLSVYWYQQSLDQGLQFLIQYYNGEERAKGNILERFSAQQFPDLHSELNLSSLELGDSALYFCASSGGDRVYEQFFGPGTRLTVL.

This clone showed up just a few times. The rearrangement links TRBV5-6 to TRBJ1-6; a weak D match, TRBD1 (6 bases). Per the germline V gene, CDR1 is SGHDT and CDR2 is YYEEEE. There are 16 residues in the CDR3. Trimming took off 7 bases at V and 0 bases at J, with 14 bases between the two ends. CDR3 loop: CASAGAGSSYNSPLHF. Written as DNA, the CDR3 is TGTGCCAGCGCGGGGGCAGGGAGCTCCTATAATTCACCCCTCCACTTT.

The chain recombines TRBV7-2 with TRBJ1-1, with D tentatively TRBD1 (6 bases). The V gene lost 5 bases and the J gene lost 1 base, with 14 bases spanning the gap. In germline, CDR1 is SGHTA, CDR2 FQGNSA. This CDR3 contains 15 residues. The CDR3 spells CASSADRLKNTEAFF. CDR3 coding DNA: TGTGCCAGCAGCGCCGACAGGTTGAAGAACACTGAAGCTTTCTTT.

The chain uses TRBV6-4 and TRBJ1-1, with D perhaps TRBD1 (5 bases). The germline V gene encodes CDR1 MRHNA and CDR2 SNTAGT. The CDR3 is made up of 13 amino acids. The V end lost 5 bases, the J end lost 1 base, and 8 bases lay between the germline ends. The CDR3 DNA is TGTGCCAGCAGTCAAACAGGGAACACTGAAGCTTTCTTT. The encoded protein is CASSQTGNTEAFF.

The chain couples TRBV7-6 to TRBJ1-5; TRBD1 aligns across 9 bases. CDR1 is SGHVS and CDR2 is FNYEAQ in the germline V gene. The CDR3 sequence is 18 residues long. The trim removed 1 base at V and 1 base at J, leaving 8 bases unmatched. CDR3 nucleotide sequence: TGTGCCAGCAGCTTAGGAGCGGGACAGGGAGGCAGCAATCAGCCCCAGCATTTT. As protein: CASSLGAGQGGSNQPQHF.

The chain joins TRBV6-6 to TRBJ2-3, with D possibly being TRBD2 (7 bases). Germline CDR1 and CDR2: MNHNY and SVGAGI (reference sequence). V was cut by 5 bases and J by 2 bases, with 14 bases left in between. This CDR3 spans 15 amino acids. The CDR3 DNA reads TGTGCCAGCAGTGAGGGAGGGGGTATCACAGATACGCAGTATTTT. As protein: CASSEGGGITDTQYF.